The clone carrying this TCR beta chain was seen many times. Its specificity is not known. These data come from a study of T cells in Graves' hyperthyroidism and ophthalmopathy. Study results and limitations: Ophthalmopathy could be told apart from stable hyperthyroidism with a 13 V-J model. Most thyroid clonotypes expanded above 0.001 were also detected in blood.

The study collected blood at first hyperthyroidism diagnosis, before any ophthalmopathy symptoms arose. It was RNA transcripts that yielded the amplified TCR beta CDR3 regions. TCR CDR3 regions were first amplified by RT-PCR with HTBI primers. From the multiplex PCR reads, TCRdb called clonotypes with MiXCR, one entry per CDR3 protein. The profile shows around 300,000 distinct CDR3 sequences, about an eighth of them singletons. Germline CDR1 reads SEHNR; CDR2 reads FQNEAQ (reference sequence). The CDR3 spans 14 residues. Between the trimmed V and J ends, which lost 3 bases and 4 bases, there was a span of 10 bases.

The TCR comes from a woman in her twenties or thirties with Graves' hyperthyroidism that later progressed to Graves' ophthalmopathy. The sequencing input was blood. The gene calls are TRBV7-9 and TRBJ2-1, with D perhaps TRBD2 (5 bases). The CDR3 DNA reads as TGTGCCAGCAGCTTGGACTTAGAGTACAATGAGCAGTTCTTC. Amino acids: CASSLDLEYNEQFF.